The 23 T cell receptor beta chains listed next were all sequenced from one sample in a study of T-cell memory formation after mild COVID-19. Via MiXCR, TCRdb re-called the 5' RACE reads, giving one row per CDR3 protein. The data contain hundreds of thousands of distinct CDR3 sequences, less than 9.5% of them singletons. What was sequenced was PBMCs or a T cell subset sorted from them (not recorded which). The receptors originated from a man younger than 35 who had mild COVID-19 (a few samples of this study predate the infection). Cell type and time point are not known.

This clonotype has only a few counts. The genes are TRBV7-9 and TRBJ2-5, with a possible D match to TRBD2 (7 bases). The CDR3 runs 14 residues. From germline, CDR1 is SEHNR and CDR2 FQNEAQ (reference sequence). Trimming stripped 4 bases from V and 5 bases from J, with 14 bases between. Here the CDR3 DNA reads TGTGCCAGCAGCTGGGGGGCGGGGGCCGAGACCCAGTACTTC. Translated, it gives CASSWGAGAETQYF.

The V and J genes are TRBV6-6 and TRBJ2-2, with a possible D match to TRBD1 (6 bases). Trimming took off 6 bases at V and 0 bases at J, with 11 bases between the two ends. The CDR3 covers 15 residues. Germline V gene lookup returns CDR1 MNHNY and CDR2 SVGAGI (reference sequence). CDR3 region: CASSWGTPNTGELFF. In DNA form, the CDR3 reads TGTGCCAGCAGCTGGGGGACACCGAACACCGGGGAGCTGTTTTTT.

The gene calls are TRBV7-9 and TRBJ2-7; perhaps TRBD2 as D (6 bases). CDR1 is SEHNR, CDR2 FQNEAQ, per germline (reference sequence). V lost 5 bases and J lost 2, with 16 bases in between. The CDR3 contains 15 residues. The DNA for the CDR3 is TGTGCCAGCAGCGCCCCCCGGGACTTTCCCTACGAGCAGTACTTC. Translating it yields CASSAPRDFPYEQYF.

A note on this clonotype: Since a much larger clone is just one base distant, this may be a read error. This chain joins TRBV7-2 and TRBJ2-1, with TRBD1 matching 10 bases. Per the germline V gene, CDR1 is SGHTA and CDR2 is FQGNSA. The CDR3 is 15 amino acids. CDR3 in amino acids: CASTLRDRGYNEQFF. CDR3 coding DNA: TGTGCCAGCACCTTAAGGGACAGGGGTTACAATGAGCAGTTCTTC.

The V gene is TRBV4-1, the J gene TRBJ2-5; a weak D match, TRBD1 (7 bases). The CDR3 runs 17 residues. V lost 1 base and J 5 bases, leaving 20 bases between the germline ends. CDR1 and CDR2 (germline): MGHRA, YSYEKL. As DNA, the CDR3 is TGCGCCAGCAGCCAAGTAGGACAGGCTCATGGGGGGGAGACCCAGTACTTC. It is translated as CASSQVGQAHGGETQYF.

Ten or more counts support this clonotype. The V call is TRBV5-6, the J call TRBJ2-5; D unclear. Germline CDR1 is SGHDT and CDR2 is YYEEEE. The V gene lost 0 bases and the J gene lost 2 bases, with 5 bases spanning the gap. CDR3 length: 13 amino acids. The CDR3 here is CASSLDEQETQYF. In nucleotides, the CDR3 is TGTGCCAGCAGCTTGGATGAGCAAGAGACCCAGTACTTC.

The rearrangement joins TRBV4-1 to TRBJ2-7; D tentatively reads TRBD1 or TRBD2 (5 bases each). The V end lost 1 base, the J end lost 1 base, and 20 bases lay between the germline ends. Germline loops: CDR1 MGHRA, CDR2 YSYEKL. The CDR3 consists of 18 residues. In nucleotides, the CDR3 is TGCGCCAGCAGCCAAGCCCCCCTAGGGACCTTAAAGTCCTACGAGCAGTACTTC. Amino acid sequence: CASSQAPLGTLKSYEQYF.

In its sample, this clonotype was seen a few times. The chain combines TRBV5-1 with TRBJ2-3, with D possibly TRBD2 on 5 matching bases. CDR3 length: 13 amino acids. V was shortened by 5 bases and J by 5 bases, with 12 bases between the two germline ends. Looked up from germline, CDR1 is SGHRS and CDR2 is YFSETQ. The CDR3 loop is CASRGPREDTQYF. DNA for the CDR3: TGCGCCAGCAGGGGCCCGAGGGAAGATACGCAGTATTTT. Filled out from reference TRBV5-1 and TRBJ2-3, the complete variable domain reads KAGVTQTPRYLIKTRGQQVTLSCSPISGHRSVSWYQQTPGQGLQFLFEYFSETQRNKGNFPGRFSGRQFSNSRSEMNVSTLELGDSALYLCASRGPREDTQYFGPGTRLTVL.

The chain couples TRBV4-2 to TRBJ1-2; D not certain. V gave up 3 bases and J gave up 10 bases, with 15 bases separating them. The CDR3 runs 13 residues. CDR1 and CDR2 from the germline V gene are LGHNA and YNFKEQ. The CDR3 DNA sequence: TGTGCCAGCAGCCAGTCCTCGCAGGTGGACTACACCTTC. It encodes CASSQSSQVDYTF.

This clonotype came up a few times. This chain connects TRBV7-3 to TRBJ2-3; D possibly corresponds to TRBD2 (5 bases). This CDR3 comprises 14 residues. Trimming removed 0 bases from V and 6 bases from J, with 10 bases in between. CDR1 is SGHTA, CDR2 FQGTGA, per germline. The DNA of the CDR3 is TGTGCCAGCAGCTTAACGACCTCGGGGGATACGCAGTATTTT. Translating gives CASSLTTSGDTQYF.

The chain recombines TRBV11-2 with TRBJ2-2; a possible D gene is TRBD1 (6 bases). Germline V gene lookup returns CDR1 SGHAT and CDR2 FQNNGV. V lost 5 bases and J lost 6, with 13 bases in between. CDR3 size: 14 residues. CDR3: CASSPTWGPGELFF. CDR3 DNA: TGTGCCAGCAGCCCCACGTGGGGGCCCGGGGAGCTGTTTTTT.

The chain joins TRBV20-1 to TRBJ1-1; D gene ambiguous. The CDR3 extends over 16 amino acids. CDR1 DFQATT and CDR2 SNEGSKA come from the germline V gene (reference sequence). V was clipped by 5 bases and J by 0 bases, with 19 bases between them. DNA for the CDR3: TGCAGTGCTCGACGATCGCTACAGATCATGAACACTGAAGCTTTCTTT. It encodes CSARRSLQIMNTEAFF.

This chain connects TRBV2 to TRBJ1-1; TRBD1 might be the D (6 bases). Trimming removed 11 bases from V and 1 base from J, with 8 bases in between. Germline V gene data show CDR1 as SNHLY and CDR2 as FYNNEI. This CDR3 has 11 amino acids. CDR3: CAARGNTEAFF. The CDR3, as DNA: TGTGCCGCCAGGGGGAACACTGAAGCTTTCTTT. The full variable domain, with the rest looked up from reference TRBV2 and TRBJ1-1, is EPEVTQTPSHQVTQMGQEVILRCVPISNHLYFYWYRQILGQKVEFLVSFYNNEISEKSEIFDDQFSVERPDGSNFTLKIRSTKLEDSAMYFCAARGNTEAFFGQGTRLTVV.

This clonotype was recorded at least ten times. V is TRBV29-1 and J is TRBJ2-1, with 11 nucleotides matching TRBD2. Per germline, CDR1 SQVTM and CDR2 ANQGSEA. This CDR3 contains 16 residues. After removal of 6 bases from V and 2 bases from J, the junction contained 9 bases not matched to a gene. The CDR3 reads CSVGLLAGVAYNEQFF. The CDR3 DNA sequence: TGCAGCGTGGGTTTACTAGCGGGGGTCGCCTACAATGAGCAGTTCTTC.

The rearrangement uses TRBV9 and TRBJ2-2, with D perhaps TRBD1 (5 bases). CDR1 SGDLS and CDR2 YYNGEE come from the germline V gene. The CDR3 has 13 residues. V lost 3 bases, J lost 4 bases, and 7 bases lay in between. The CDR3 protein is CASSARGTGELFF. The CDR3 DNA reads TGTGCCAGCAGCGCAAGGGGCACCGGGGAGCTGTTTTTT.

CDR3 amino acids: CATSRTGVNQPQHF. The CDR3 DNA follows: TGTGCCACCTCGAGGACAGGGGTCAATCAGCCCCAGCATTTT. The rearrangement joins TRBV6-5 to TRBJ1-5; TRBD1 agrees at 9 bases. The V segment lost 10 bases and the J segment 3 bases; nucleotides outside the gene matches: 7. This CDR3 has 14 amino acids. The germline V gene has CDR1 MNHEY and CDR2 SVGAGI.

This clonotype was picked up many times. The rearrangement links TRBV5-1 to TRBJ2-3, with D possibly TRBD1 on 5 matching bases. CDR3 length: 16 residues. Germline loops: CDR1 SGHRS, CDR2 YFSETQ. Between the trimmed V and J ends, which lost 3 bases and 0 bases, there was a span of 14 bases. The CDR3 DNA follows: TGCGCCAGCAGCTCCCTCGTGGGGCAAAGCACAGATACGCAGTATTTT. Translating it yields CASSSLVGQSTDTQYF.

This clonotype turned up a few times. V is TRBV20-1 and J is TRBJ2-2, with TRBD2 identical over 10 bases. The CDR3 covers 14 residues. Trimming removed 5 bases from V and 7 bases from J; junction bases left unmatched: 7. Germline lookup yields CDR1 DFQATT and CDR2 SNEGSKA (reference sequence). DNA of the CDR3: TGCAGTGCTCCCAGCGGGGGGGCCATCGGGGAGCTGTTTTTT. This encodes CSAPSGGAIGELFF.

This clonotype was seen more than once but under ten times. The V and J genes are TRBV5-1 and TRBJ2-7; D is perhaps TRBD1 (6 bases). V was trimmed by 4 bases and J by 4 bases, leaving 18 bases between them. The CDR3 sequence is 15 residues long. CDR1 and CDR2 from the germline V gene are SGHRS and YFSETQ. The CDR3 loop reads CASSPGTRGAYEQYF. The CDR3 bases are TGCGCCAGCAGCCCGGGGACAAGAGGGGCTTACGAGCAGTACTTC.

This clonotype was seen a few times. The chain joins TRBV6-5 to TRBJ1-6; the D is unclear. The CDR3 loop spans 17 amino acids. V was trimmed by 0 bases and J by 0 bases, leaving 9 bases between them. Germline CDR1 MNHEY, CDR2 SVGAGI. The CDR3 bases are TGTGCCAGCAGTTACTCCCACAGAAGCTCCTATAATTCACCCCTCCACTTT. Translated, it gives CASSYSHRSSYNSPLHF.

In its sample, this clonotype was seen many times. The gene calls are TRBV24-1 and TRBJ1-5; TRBD1 might be the D (6 bases). Germline CDR1 reads KGHDR; CDR2 reads SFDVKD. The ends were cut back, 4 bases at V and 0 bases at J, with 18 bases in the middle. The CDR3 extends over 18 amino acids. The CDR3 region has the DNA TGTGCCACCAGTGAAACTACCGGGACATCTTATAGCAATCAGCCCCAGCATTTT. This translates into CATSETTGTSYSNQPQHF.

The table lists this clonotype with a few counts. This rearrangement joins TRBV11-2 to TRBJ2-3, with 10 bases aligning to TRBD1. CDR1 is SGHAT, CDR2 FQNNGV, per germline. CDR3 length: 14 residues. Trimming removed 5 bases from V and 7 bases from J; junction bases left unmatched: 6. The CDR3 DNA reads TGTGCCAGCAGCAACCGGGACAGGGGAAATACGCAGTATTTT. It codes for CASSNRDRGNTQYF.

This clonotype was found once. The chain recombines TRBV11-1 with TRBJ2-5; the D gene is possibly TRBD2 (5 bases). Per the germline V gene, CDR1 is SGHAT and CDR2 is FQDESV (reference sequence). The CDR3 sequence is 16 residues long. Trimming took 1 base from V and 2 from J, leaving 14 bases between them. CDR3 nucleotides: TGTGCCAGCAGCTTAGGCCTGGGAGTACGGCAAGAGACCCAGTACTTC. Translated: CASSLGLGVRQETQYF.